A selection of T cell receptor beta chains follows, all from one sample in a study of CD8 T cells in ankylosing spondylitis. TCRdb ran MiXCR on the 5' RACE reads and lists one entry per CDR3 protein. The table has more than 300,000 distinct CDR3 sequences, around a tenth seen once. Input material: blood, either unsorted or a sorted T cell fraction (not recorded which). These receptors all come from a female donor with ankylosing spondylitis or in good health (not recorded which). Each CDR3 is given with its conserved first and last residue. The order of the fields is V gene, J gene, D gene, clone size, CDR3 protein, CDR3 DNA. The D gene is left open where the match is weak. Expanded clones get a size class; other rows say once, few or many, or leave the size out.

TRBV27	TRBJ2-1	TRBD1	many	CASNPRPGQGPYNEQFF	TGTGCCAGCAACCCCCGTCCGGGACAGGGGCCATACAATGAGCAGTTCTTC
TRBV7-9	TRBJ1-4	-	few	CASSYLTRDPLVF	TGTGCCAGCAGCTACCTCACCCGGGACCCCCTCGTTTTT
TRBV12-3/TRBV12-4	TRBJ2-3	TRBD2	many	CASSRRTSGRTTDTQYF	TGTGCCAGCAGTCGCAGGACTAGCGGGAGGACGACAGATACGCAGTATTTT
TRBV11-2	TRBJ2-7	-	many	CASSLHYEQYF	TGTGCCAGCAGCTTGCACTACGAGCAGTACTTC
TRBV29-1	TRBJ1-5	-	many	CSVGVNSNQPQHF	TGCAGCGTTGGAGTTAATAGCAATCAGCCCCAGCATTTT
TRBV20-1	TRBJ2-5	TRBD2	-	CSADWTSGNQETQYF	TGCAGTGCGGACTGGACTAGCGGGAACCAAGAGACCCAGTACTTC
TRBV20-1	TRBJ2-1	TRBD2	-	CSAGDYAYNEQFF	TGCAGTGCTGGGGACTACGCCTACAATGAGCAGTTCTTC
TRBV28	TRBJ2-1	TRBD2	few	CASSRTSGRYYNEQFF	TGTGCCAGCAGCCGGACTAGCGGGCGGTACTACAATGAGCAGTTCTTC
TRBV7-9	TRBJ1-5	-	-	CASSSRGGPQHF	TGTGCCAGCAGCTCCCGGGGGGGGCCCCAGCATTTT
TRBV7-2	TRBJ2-3	-	many	CASSLVVMVQTDTQYF	TGTGCCAGCAGCTTAGTAGTGATGGTCCAAACGGATACGCAGTATTTT
TRBV7-2	TRBJ2-7	TRBD2	-	CASSSTIGTLAGTGQYF	TGTGCCAGCAGCTCGACCATAGGGACTCTAGCGGGTACCGGGCAGTACTTC
TRBV5-1	TRBJ1-1	-	many	CASSSLKGDTEAFF	TGCGCCAGCAGCTCCCTTAAGGGGGACACTGAAGCTTTCTTT
TRBV9	TRBJ2-3	TRBD2	many	CASSVGASGISTDTQYF	TGTGCCAGCAGCGTAGGGGCCAGCGGGATCAGCACAGATACGCAGTATTTT
TRBV25-1	TRBJ1-2	TRBD1	many	CASSDTRQGYGYTF	TGTGCCAGCAGTGACACGCGACAGGGGTATGGCTACACCTTC
TRBV12-5	TRBJ2-1	-	many	CASGLVTLDYRDLRLLYNEQFF	TGTGCTAGTGGTTTGGTAACCCTTGACTACAGGGACCTACGCCTACTTTACAATGAGCAGTTCTTC
TRBV10-3	TRBJ1-1	-	many	CAISGQLNTEAFF	TGTGCCATCAGCGGACAGCTGAACACTGAAGCTTTCTTT
TRBV12-3/TRBV12-4	TRBJ1-2	-	few	CASGERAISGGYTF	TGTGCCAGCGGTGAGAGGGCTATCAGCGGTGGCTACACCTTC
TRBV29-1	TRBJ2-5	TRBD2	many	CSVDHLAGGKTQYF	TGCAGCGTTGACCATCTAGCGGGAGGAAAGACCCAGTACTTC
TRBV7-2	TRBJ1-1	-	many	CASSQSQGWTEAFF	TGTGCCAGCAGCCAATCTCAGGGATGGACTGAAGCTTTCTTT
TRBV12-3/TRBV12-4	TRBJ1-2	TRBD1	many	CASSPTGGGYGYTF	TGTGCCAGCAGTCCGACAGGGGGTGGCTATGGCTACACCTTC
TRBV6-5	TRBJ2-5	TRBD2	many	CASSWGGLAGARETQYF	TGTGCCAGCAGTTGGGGGGGACTAGCGGGAGCGAGGGAGACCCAGTACTTC
TRBV5-4	TRBJ2-5	-	many	CASSLDALETQYF	TGTGCCAGCAGCTTGGACGCGTTAGAGACCCAGTACTTC
TRBV20-1	TRBJ2-7	TRBD2	few	CSARMGTRGYSYEQYF	TGCAGTGCTAGAATGGGGACTAGGGGGTACTCCTACGAGCAGTACTTC
TRBV27	TRBJ2-2	TRBD1	-	CAIRGPFGELFF	TGTGCCATCAGGGGGCCATTCGGGGAGCTGTTTTTT
TRBV20-1	TRBJ2-5	-	many	CSARDNPQETQYF	TGCAGTGCTAGAGATAACCCCCAAGAGACCCAGTACTTC
TRBV5-6	TRBJ1-1	TRBD1	many	CASSAQGLGTEAFF	TGTGCCAGCAGCGCACAGGGGTTGGGAACTGAAGCTTTCTTT
TRBV20-1	TRBJ1-2	-	many	CSAPDYSYGYTF	TGCAGTGCACCCGATTACAGCTATGGCTACACCTTC
TRBV28	TRBJ1-6	-	many	CASSFYRVPRDSPLHF	TGTGCCAGCAGTTTCTATCGGGTCCCACGGGATTCACCCCTCCACTTT
TRBV11-2	TRBJ2-7	-	-	CASSLEQTNFHEQYF	TGTGCCAGCAGCTTAGAACAGACCAATTTTCACGAGCAGTACTTC
TRBV15	TRBJ1-3	TRBD1	many	CATSRRTGSGNTIYF	TGTGCCACCAGCAGACGGACAGGCTCTGGAAACACCATATATTTT